The T cell receptor (beta chain) described here comes from a study of OX40 agonist ivuxolimab in advanced cancers. In the study overall: Each patient was given ivuxolimab into a vein every 2 weeks, at 0.01 to 10 mg/kg. General study points: CD8+ T cells (on average) carried more expanded clones than CD4+ T cells. Clones of CD4+ and CD8+ blood T cells grew by week 6 at doses of 0.1 to 3.0 mg/kg.

Here immunoSEQ multiplex PCR was the method, and the copy in TCRdb shows in-frame clones only, minus some. This sample has tens of thousands of clones, with approximately 85% found just once. The cohort excluded patients with autoimmune disease history or systemic immunosuppression. About this clone itself: What it binds is unknown.

Trimming took off 3 bases at V and 4 bases at J, with 9 bases between the two ends. The CDR3 contains 13 residues. Germline V gene lookup returns CDR1 SGDLS and CDR2 YYNGEE. Sequencing was performed on CD4+ or CD8+ T cells sorted from blood, taken in a trial of the OX40 agonist ivuxolimab. V is TRBV9 and J is TRBJ2-3; no definite D call. This clonotype was sampled from an adult with an advanced solid tumor such as melanoma, head and neck, liver or kidney cancer. CDR3: CASSAIGPDTQYF. Here the CDR3 DNA reads TGTGCCAGCAGCGCCATTGGCCCAGATACGCAGTATTTT.